These 13 T cell receptor beta chains were sequenced from one sample in a study of Graves' ophthalmopathy and Graves' hyperthyroidism. RNA transcripts were the source from which TCR beta CDR3 regions were amplified. The library came from an HTBI-primed first-round RT-PCR and a second-round multiplex PCR. TCRdb re-called the multiplex PCR reads with MiXCR, one entry per CDR3 protein. The profile shows about 500,000 distinct CDR3 sequences, under 45% of them singletons. The sequenced sample was peripheral blood or thyroid tissue (not recorded which). The receptor set was obtained from an adult man with Graves' hyperthyroidism.

The chain uses TRBV29-1 and TRBJ1-5; no clear D gene. Germline loops: CDR1 SQVTM, CDR2 ANQGSEA. The CDR3 consists of 11 residues. V gave up 6 bases and J gave up 11 bases, with 14 bases separating them. The CDR3 loop reads CSVKPQETQHF. CDR3 nucleotides: TGCAGCGTCAAACCCCAAGAGACCCAGCATTTT. Full variable domain (outside the CDR3, taken from reference TRBV29-1 and TRBJ1-5): SAVISQKPSRDICQRGTSLTIQCQVDSQVTMMFWYRQQPGQSLTLIATANQGSEATYESGFVIDKFPISRPNLTFSTLTVSNMSPEDSSIYLCSVKPQETQHFGDGTRLSIL.

V and J are TRBV9 and TRBJ2-7, with D perhaps being TRBD1 or TRBD2 (5 bases each). V lost 4 bases, J lost 3 bases, and 17 bases lay in between. Germline loops: CDR1 SGDLS, CDR2 YYNGEE. This CDR3 region has 15 residues. The CDR3 sequence: CASSQGTGASYEQYF. The DNA of the CDR3 is TGTGCCAGCAGCCAAGGCACCGGGGCCAGCTACGAGCAGTACTTC.

This clonotype was counted a few times. A single base separates this from a much larger clone, so it may be a read error. The chain is built from TRBV2 and TRBJ2-2; 7 bases map to TRBD1. Germline loops: CDR1 SNHLY, CDR2 FYNNEI. The CDR3 contains 14 residues. Trimming took 7 bases from V and 1 from J; bases not matched to a gene: 3. Here the CDR3 DNA reads TGTGCCAGCACCAGGACAGGGAACACCGGGGAGCTGTTTTTT. This sequence encodes CASTRTGNTGELFF.

As for this clonotype: Compared with germline, one end of the junction differs, possibly owing to a read error. The CDR3 reads CASSLQQGWLLF. For the CDR3, the DNA is TGTGCCAGCAGTTTGCAACAGGGGTGGCTGCTTTTT. J is TRBJ2-2 and V is TRBV12-3 or TRBV12-4; TRBD1 agrees at 7 bases. The CDR3 totals 12 residues.

Ten or more counts support this clonotype. The chain links TRBV12-3 or TRBV12-4 to TRBJ2-5; 9 nucleotides match TRBD1. This CDR3 is 13 amino acids long. The junction had 2 bases not matched to a gene; V was cut back by 4 bases and J by 5 bases. CDR3 bases: TGTGCCAGCAGTTCGACAGGGGGGGAGACCCAGTACTTC. This codes for CASSSTGGETQYF.

This clonotype showed up many times. The chain employs TRBV19 and TRBJ2-2, with 8 bases that match TRBD1. The V gene end was trimmed by 5 bases and the J gene end by 4 bases; junction bases not matched to a gene: 9. Germline CDR1 and CDR2: LNHDA and SQIVND (reference sequence). The CDR3 sequence is 16 residues long. The CDR3 DNA is TGTGCCAGTAGTGGGGCAGGGGGCTGGCGCACCGGGGAGCTGTTTTTT. This sequence encodes CASSGAGGWRTGELFF.

This clonotype was counted many times. V and J are TRBV7-8 and TRBJ1-5, with 7 bases lining up with TRBD1. Unmatched junction bases numbered 12, after V lost 1 base and J lost 6 bases. Germline V CDR1 and CDR2: SGHVS, FQNEAQ. The CDR3 is 17 amino acids. The CDR3 reads CASSLEWAGQGVQPQHF. For the CDR3, the DNA is TGTGCCAGCAGCTTAGAGTGGGCGGGCCAGGGGGTTCAGCCCCAGCATTTT.

For this clonotype: A read error may be the cause here, since a much bigger clone is one base away. CDR3 nucleotide sequence: TGTGCCAGTGGTACATGGACAGGCTCTAATGAAAAACTGTTTTTT. The encoded protein is CASGTWTGSNEKLFF. J is TRBJ1-4 and V is TRBV19; 7 nucleotides line up with TRBD1. The CDR3 sequence is 15 residues long. V was clipped by 8 bases and J by 3 bases; unmatched bases: 9. Germline-derived CDR1 and CDR2 are LNHDA and SQIVND (reference sequence).

This clonotype was seen at least ten times. The chain has TRBV24-1 and TRBJ2-7; D unclear. V was pared by 3 bases and J by 5 bases, with 16 bases between. This CDR3 contains 15 residues. Germline V gene data show CDR1 as KGHDR and CDR2 as SFDVKD. The CDR3 bases are TGTGCCACCAGTGATCCCGGACCCCTTGGAGACGAGCAGTACTTC. Translating it yields CATSDPGPLGDEQYF.

Turning to this clonotype: A much larger clone is a single base away; this may be a read error. The V call is TRBV2, the J call TRBJ2-5; maybe TRBD1 (6 bases). V lost 8 bases and J 5 bases, leaving 18 bases between the germline ends. Germline CDR1 and CDR2: SNHLY and FYNNEI. CDR3 size: 14 residues. The CDR3 protein is CASGYVTGGETQYF. CDR3 in DNA: TGTGCCAGCGGTTACGTGACAGGCGGGGAGACCCAGTACTTC.

This clonotype was observed a few times. The rearrangement uses TRBV4-1 and TRBJ2-2, with D possibly TRBD1 on 5 matching bases. CDR3 length equals 15 residues. The V gene's germline CDR1 is MGHRA and CDR2 YSYEKL. The germline V and J ends were trimmed by 1 base and 1 base, with 7 bases remaining between them. The chain's CDR3 is CASSQGQLNTGELFF. The CDR3 region has the DNA TGCGCCAGCAGCCAAGGACAGCTGAACACCGGGGAGCTGTTTTTT.

The V call is TRBV6-2 or TRBV6-3, the J call TRBJ2-7; 10 positions match TRBD1. This CDR3 has 15 residues. The J segment lost 2 bases and the V segment lost 5 bases, leaving 6 bases of the junction unmatched. CDR1 is MNHEY and CDR2 is SVGEGT in the germline V gene. CDR3: CASSETGQGTYEQYF. Written as DNA, the CDR3 is TGTGCCAGCAGTGAAACGGGACAGGGGACCTACGAGCAGTACTTC.

This clonotype came up a few times. This rearrangement joins TRBV6-6 to TRBJ1-1; TRBD1 agrees at 7 bases. This CDR3 has 16 residues. V was pared by 6 bases and J by 6 bases, with 16 bases of the junction left unmatched. Per germline, CDR1 MNHNY and CDR2 SVGAGI (reference sequence). CDR3 amino acids: CASSSQRQGRASEAFF. The CDR3 DNA follows: TGTGCCAGCAGCAGCCAAAGACAGGGCCGGGCTTCTGAAGCTTTCTTT.